This T cell receptor beta chain was sequenced during a study of shared clonotypes between healthy human individuals. Study-wide results and caveats: In contrast to clonotypes shared by all four donors, non-shared clonotypes had lower generation probabilities.

The table came from immunoSEQ multiplex PCR; TCRdb's copy has only in-frame clones and leaves some out. Here the sample spans some 550,000 clones, roughly 97% being singletons. All participating donors were Caucasian adults from Nashville, Tennessee. As regards this clone: Its antigen is not known.

The CDR3 totals 16 residues. V shed 0 bases and J 5 bases; nucleotides not matched to a gene: 6. Germline CDR1 reads PRHDT; CDR2 reads FYEKMQ (reference sequence). Sequencing was performed on naive CD4+ T cells sorted from blood. Indicated subset: CD45RA+ positively selected. The chain joins TRBV13 to TRBJ2-5; 10 positions match TRBD2. This TCR was sampled from a woman in her 30s in good health. The CDR3 region has the DNA TGTGCCAGCAGCTTAGGTGCTAGCGGGAGATGGGAGACCCAGTACTTC. Translating gives CASSLGASGRWETQYF.